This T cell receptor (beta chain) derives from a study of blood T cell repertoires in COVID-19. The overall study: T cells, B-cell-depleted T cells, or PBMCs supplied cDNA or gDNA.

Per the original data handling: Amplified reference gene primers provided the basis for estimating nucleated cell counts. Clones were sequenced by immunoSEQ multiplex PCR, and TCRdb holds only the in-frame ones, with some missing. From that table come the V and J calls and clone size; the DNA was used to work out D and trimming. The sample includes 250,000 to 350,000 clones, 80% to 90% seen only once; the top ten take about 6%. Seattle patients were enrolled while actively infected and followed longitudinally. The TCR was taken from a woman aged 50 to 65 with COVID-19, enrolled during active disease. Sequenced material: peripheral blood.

Written as DNA, the CDR3 is TGTGCCAGCACCAAGTTTCTGACAGGGAACTATGGCTACACCTTC. Its translation is CASTKFLTGNYGYTF. The chain couples TRBV5-5 to TRBJ1-2, with 7 bases that match TRBD1. The V segment lost 6 bases and the J segment 2 bases; nucleotides outside the gene matches: 10. The CDR3 loop spans 15 amino acids. Germline V CDR1 and CDR2: SGHKS, YYEKEE (reference sequence).